This T cell receptor beta chain comes out of a study of blood T cell repertoires in COVID-19. The CDR3 has 13 residues. The trim removed 7 bases at V and 4 bases at J, leaving 6 bases unmatched. Original handling: Amplification with reference gene primers provided the estimates of nucleated cell counts. Libraries were prepared by immunoSEQ multiplex PCR; TCRdb keeps only in-frame clonotypes and omits some of them. V, J and clone size were drawn from that table, and D and trimming were deduced from the DNA. The data show about 380,000 clones, 75% to 90% seen once. V and J are TRBV12-3 or TRBV12-4 and TRBJ1-2; TRBD1 aligns across 7 bases. Material: peripheral blood. This TCR was sampled from a woman aged 18-30 years with acute or convalescent COVID-19. The CDR3, as DNA: TGTGCCAGCAACGACGGGACAGCCTATGGCTACACCTTC. Protein sequence: CASNDGTAYGYTF.